The clone carrying this T cell receptor beta chain came up many times. TCR beta CDR3 sequences were amplified from RNA transcripts. HTBI primers were the set used in a first-round RT-PCR of the TCR CDR3. TCRdb analysed the multiplex PCR reads with MiXCR anew, one entry per CDR3 protein. Of under 450,000 distinct CDR3 sequences in the sample, roughly 17% were seen once. Trimming pared 3 bases from V and 6 bases from J, leaving 8 bases between. Germline lookup yields CDR1 MDHEN and CDR2 SYDVKM. The CDR3 has 13 residues. The data were obtained in a study of T cells in Graves' hyperthyroidism and ophthalmopathy.

Sequences were obtained from blood. The rearrangement uses TRBV28 and TRBJ2-2, with a possible D match to TRBD1 (5 bases). This sequence originates from a woman aged 25 to 39 with Graves' hyperthyroidism that later progressed to Graves' ophthalmopathy. The DNA of the CDR3 is TGTGCCAGCAGTTTCAGGGTCCCCGGGGAGCTGTTTTTT. This translates into CASSFRVPGELFF.